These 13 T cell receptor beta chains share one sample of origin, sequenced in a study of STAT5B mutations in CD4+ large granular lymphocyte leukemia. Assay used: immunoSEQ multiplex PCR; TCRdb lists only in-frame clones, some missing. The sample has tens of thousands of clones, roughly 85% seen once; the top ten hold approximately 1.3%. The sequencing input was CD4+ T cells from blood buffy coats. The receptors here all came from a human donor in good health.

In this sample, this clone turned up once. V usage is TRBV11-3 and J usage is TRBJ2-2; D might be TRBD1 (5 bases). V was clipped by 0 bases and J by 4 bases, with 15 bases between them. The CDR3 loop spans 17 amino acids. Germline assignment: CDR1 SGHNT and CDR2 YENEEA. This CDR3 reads CASSLDLTTDPTGELFF. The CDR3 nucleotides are TGTGCCAGCAGCTTAGACCTTACGACAGATCCCACCGGGGAGCTGTTTTTT.

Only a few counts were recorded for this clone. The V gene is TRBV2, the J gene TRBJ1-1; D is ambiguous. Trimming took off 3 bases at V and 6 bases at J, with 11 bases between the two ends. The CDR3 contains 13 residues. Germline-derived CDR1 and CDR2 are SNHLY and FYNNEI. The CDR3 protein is CASSDWADAEAFF. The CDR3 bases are TGTGCCAGCAGTGATTGGGCGGACGCTGAAGCTTTCTTT.

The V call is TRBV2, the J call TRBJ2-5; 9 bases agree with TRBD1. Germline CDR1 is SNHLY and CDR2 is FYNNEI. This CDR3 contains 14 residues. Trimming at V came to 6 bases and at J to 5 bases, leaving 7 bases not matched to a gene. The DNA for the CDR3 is TGTGCCAGCAGGGGAACAGGGGGCGGTGAGACCCAGTACTTC. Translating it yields CASRGTGGGETQYF.

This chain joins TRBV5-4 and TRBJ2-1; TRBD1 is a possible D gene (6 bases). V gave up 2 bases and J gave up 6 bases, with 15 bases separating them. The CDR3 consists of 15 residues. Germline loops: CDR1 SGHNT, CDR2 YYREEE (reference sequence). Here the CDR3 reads CASSFGTIFLNEQFF. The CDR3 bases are TGTGCCAGCAGCTTTGGGACAATATTTCTCAATGAGCAGTTCTTC.

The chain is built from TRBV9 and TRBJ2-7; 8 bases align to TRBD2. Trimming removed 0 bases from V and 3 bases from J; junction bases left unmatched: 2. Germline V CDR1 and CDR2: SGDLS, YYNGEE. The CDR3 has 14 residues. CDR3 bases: TGTGCCAGCAGCGTAGGTAGCGGGAACTACGAGCAGTACTTC. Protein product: CASSVGSGNYEQYF. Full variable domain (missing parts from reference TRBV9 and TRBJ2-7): DSGVTQTPKHLITATGQRVTLRCSPRSGDLSVYWYQQSLDQGLQFLIQYYNGEERAKGNILERFSAQQFPDLHSELNLSSLELGDSALYFCASSVGSGNYEQYFGPGTRLTVT.

This CDR3 is CASSLARVRDTIYF. CDR3 bases: TGTGCCAGCAGCTTGGCAAGGGTTCGAGACACCATATATTTT. The chain is built from TRBV5-6 and TRBJ1-3; D gene ambiguous. Germline V gene sequence: CDR1 SGHDT, CDR2 YYEEEE. The CDR3 contains 14 residues. Trimming left V 0 bases short and J 8 bases short, with 12 bases between.

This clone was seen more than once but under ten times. In DNA, the CDR3 is TGTGCCAGCAGCTTAGTTGCGCTAGCGGACTCCTACGAGCAGTACTTC. Amino acid sequence: CASSLVALADSYEQYF. The gene calls are TRBV7-9 and TRBJ2-7; 7 bases map to TRBD2. Germline trimming cut 1 base from V and 0 bases from J; bases unmatched to any gene: 6. There are 16 residues in the CDR3. CDR1 is SEHNR, CDR2 FQNEAQ, per germline (reference sequence).

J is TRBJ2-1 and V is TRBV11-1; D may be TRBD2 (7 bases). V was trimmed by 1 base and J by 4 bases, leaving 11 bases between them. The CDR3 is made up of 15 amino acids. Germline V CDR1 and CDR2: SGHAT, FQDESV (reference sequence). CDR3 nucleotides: TGTGCCAGCAGCTTAGACGGGGGGCAATACAATGAGCAGTTCTTC. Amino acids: CASSLDGGQYNEQFF.

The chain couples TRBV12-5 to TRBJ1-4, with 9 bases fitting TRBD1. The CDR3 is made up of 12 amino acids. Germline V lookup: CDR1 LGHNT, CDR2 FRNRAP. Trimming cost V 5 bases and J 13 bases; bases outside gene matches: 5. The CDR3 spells CASGVGQGGLFF. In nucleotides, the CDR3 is TGTGCTAGTGGTGTGGGACAGGGAGGACTGTTTTTT.

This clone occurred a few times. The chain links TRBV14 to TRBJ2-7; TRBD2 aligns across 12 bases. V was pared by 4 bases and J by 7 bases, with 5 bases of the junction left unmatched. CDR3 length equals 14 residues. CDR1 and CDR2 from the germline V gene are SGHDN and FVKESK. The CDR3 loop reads CASSPGLAGWEQYF. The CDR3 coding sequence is TGTGCCAGCAGCCCCGGACTAGCGGGATGGGAGCAGTACTTC.

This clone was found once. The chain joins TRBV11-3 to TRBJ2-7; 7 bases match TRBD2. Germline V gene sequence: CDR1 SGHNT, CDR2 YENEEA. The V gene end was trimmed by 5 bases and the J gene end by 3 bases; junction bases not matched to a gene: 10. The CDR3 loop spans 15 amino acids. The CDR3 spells CASSRTSEGVYEQYF. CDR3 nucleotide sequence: TGTGCCAGCAGCCGAACTAGCGAAGGGGTCTACGAGCAGTACTTC.

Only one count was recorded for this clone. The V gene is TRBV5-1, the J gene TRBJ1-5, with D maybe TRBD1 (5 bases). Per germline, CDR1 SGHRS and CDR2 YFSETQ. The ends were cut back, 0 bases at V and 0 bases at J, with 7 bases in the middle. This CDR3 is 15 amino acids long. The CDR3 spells CASSLGTNSNQPQHF. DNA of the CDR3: TGCGCCAGCAGCTTGGGGACAAATAGCAATCAGCCCCAGCATTTT.

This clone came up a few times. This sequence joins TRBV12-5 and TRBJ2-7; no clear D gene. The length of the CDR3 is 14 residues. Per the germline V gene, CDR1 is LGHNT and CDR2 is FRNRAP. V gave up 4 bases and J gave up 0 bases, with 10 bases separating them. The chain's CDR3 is CASGSDRISYEQYF. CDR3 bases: TGTGCTAGTGGTTCCGACCGGATCTCCTACGAGCAGTACTTC.